The clone carrying this T cell receptor beta chain was seen a few times. Assignments of participants to cohorts depended upon their own reported clinical history. Germline V lookup: CDR1 MNHNY, CDR2 SVGAGI (reference sequence). The CDR3 covers 14 residues. V gave up 2 bases and J gave up 8 bases, with 12 bases separating them. The table came from immunoSEQ multiplex PCR; TCRdb's copy has only in-frame clones and leaves some out. The sample holds 150,000 to 200,000 clones, more than 75% seen once. The data were obtained in a study of blood T cell repertoires in COVID-19. Overall study context: Samples representing acute and convalescent COVID-19 were sourced from the United States, Italy and Spain.

The sample taken for sequencing was PBMCs or T cells enriched from blood (not recorded which). The receptor was derived from a woman in her forties or fifties with acute COVID-19. The rearrangement joins TRBV6-6 to TRBJ1-4; D might be TRBD1 (5 bases). The CDR3 bases are TGTGCCAGCAGTTACGTCCGGGAGGGGGAAAAACTGTTTTTT. Its protein is CASSYVREGEKLFF.